The 27 T cell receptor beta chains in this list originate from one sample, sequenced in a study of blood T cell repertoires in COVID-19 (dated by TCRdb to 2020 to 2021). Library creation used the immunoSEQ multiplex PCR assay. The immuneACCESS repertoire file appears here via TCRdb, limited to in-frame rearrangements. These files lack a portion of the clones; in checked studies, under half of the deficit traces to unresolved V genes, and the cause of the others is not known. For this sample there are 150,000 to 200,000 clones; roughly 78% appear just once. Around 2.8% of the sample goes to the ten largest clones. The sample taken for sequencing was peripheral blood. These receptors were taken from a woman of 80 years or more with active or convalescent COVID-19.

The rearrangement links TRBV15 to TRBJ2-3; 8 bases align to TRBD2. The CDR3 length is 16 residues. The germline CDR1 and CDR2 sequences are LNHNV and YYDKDF (reference sequence). The V gene end was trimmed by 0 bases and the J gene end by 2 bases; junction bases not matched to a gene: 4. Here the CDR3 DNA reads TGTGCCACCAGCAGAGATTCGGGGGGGATCACAGATACGCAGTATTTT. Protein: CATSRDSGGITDTQYF.

The V call is TRBV10-3, the J call TRBJ2-7, with a weak D call TRBD1 (6 bases). The germline V and J ends were trimmed by 7 bases and 0 bases, with 13 bases remaining between them. This CDR3 region has 14 residues. The germline gives CDR1 ENHRY, CDR2 SYGVKD. CDR3 DNA sequence: TGTGCCATCATTGGGACATCAATCTCCTACGAGCAGTACTTC. Residues: CAIIGTSISYEQYF.

This clone was counted only a few times. This chain uses TRBV27 with TRBJ2-7; tentative D call: TRBD1 (6 bases). Germline values: CDR1 MNHEY, CDR2 SMNVEV (reference sequence). This CDR3 has 14 amino acids. The V end was cut by 2 bases, the J end by 5 bases, with 13 bases between. The CDR3 reads CASSLNRVDHEQYF. CDR3 in DNA: TGTGCCAGCAGTTTAAACAGGGTGGACCACGAGCAGTACTTC.

The chain combines TRBV19 with TRBJ2-1, with TRBD2 matching 12 bases. The V and J ends lost 3 bases and 9 bases, in that order; junction bases with no gene match: 6. Per the germline V gene, CDR1 is LNHDA and CDR2 is SQIVND (reference sequence). The CDR3 totals 15 residues. The CDR3 DNA is TGTGCCAGTAGTATCCCCGGACTAGCGGGGCCTGAGCAGTTCTTC. Protein sequence: CASSIPGLAGPEQFF. The full variable domain, completed using reference TRBV19 and TRBJ2-1, is DGGITQSPKYLFRKEGQNVTLSCEQNLNHDAMYWYRQDPGQGLRLIYYSQIVNDFQKGDIAEGYSVSREKKESFPLTVTSAQKNPTAFYLCASSIPGLAGPEQFFGPGTRLTVL.

This clone showed up just a few times. The chain uses TRBV27 and TRBJ2-1, with D unresolved. Per the germline V gene, CDR1 is MNHEY and CDR2 is SMNVEV (reference sequence). V was trimmed by 4 bases and J by 4 bases, leaving 8 bases between them. The CDR3 runs to 13 residues. The CDR3 region has the DNA TGTGCCAGCAGTTCCTTCAGGTACAATGAGCAGTTCTTC. This gives the protein CASSSFRYNEQFF.

In this sample, this clone turned up once. This sequence joins TRBV11-2 and TRBJ2-5; D not certain. V was cut by 3 bases and J by 4 bases, with 15 bases left in between. The CDR3 runs 15 residues. CDR1 and CDR2 (germline): SGHAT, FQNNGV. The CDR3 nucleotides read TGTGCCAGCAGCTTTCATCAGAATCCTGGAGAGACCCAGTACTTC. Its protein is CASSFHQNPGETQYF.

This sequence joins TRBV19 and TRBJ1-2; 12 bases align to TRBD1. Germline CDR1 LNHDA, CDR2 SQIVND (reference sequence). V trimming: 5 bases; J trimming: 4 bases; junction bases outside the gene matches: 11. This CDR3 is 17 amino acids long. Here the CDR3 reads CASSLSGTGGLVYGYTF. CDR3 sequence (DNA): TGTGCCAGTAGTTTGTCCGGGACAGGGGGCTTGGTCTATGGCTACACCTTC.

The chain employs TRBV5-1 and TRBJ1-6; 7 bases are shared with TRBD1. The junction had 9 bases not matched to a gene; V was cut back by 0 bases and J by 9 bases. This CDR3 is 16 amino acids long. CDR1 and CDR2 from the germline V gene are SGHRS and YFSETQ. The CDR3: CASSLDHRGGGSPLHF. DNA for the CDR3: TGCGCCAGCAGCTTGGACCACAGGGGAGGAGGTTCACCCCTCCACTTT.

The chain joins TRBV5-3 to TRBJ2-7; 7 bases are shared with TRBD1. TRBV5-3 is an ORF; its function is uncertain. V lost 10 bases, J lost 3 bases, and 13 bases stayed unmatched. The CDR3 length is 14 residues. CDR3 loop: CAPFKTGKNYEQYF. The CDR3 DNA reads as TGTGCCCCTTTTAAGACAGGGAAGAACTACGAGCAGTACTTC.

This clone occurred once. The chain uses TRBV21-1 and TRBJ2-2; the table's D gene call, TRBD2, was not cross checked with the DNA. TRBV21-1 is a listed pseudogene. The CDR3 runs to 17 residues. As DNA, the CDR3 is TGTGCCAGCAGCATGATCCCCCCTAGCGGATACACCGGGGAGCTGTTTTTT. As protein: CASSMIPPSGYTGELFF.

This clone was observed a handful of times. The chain joins TRBV10-2 to TRBJ2-5; 7 bases fit TRBD1. Germline trimming cut 5 bases from V and 1 base from J; bases unmatched to any gene: 1. This CDR3 region has 13 residues. Germline CDR1 and CDR2: WSHSY and SAAADI. CDR3 protein: CASSRDSQETQYF. CDR3 nucleotide sequence: TGCGCCAGCAGTCGGGACAGCCAAGAGACCCAGTACTTC.

The gene calls are TRBV29-1 and TRBJ2-7; TRBD1 might be the D (7 bases). Germline-derived CDR1 and CDR2 are SQVTM and ANQGSEA. The CDR3 loop spans 11 amino acids. The germline V and J ends were trimmed by 8 bases and 5 bases, with 13 bases remaining between them. The CDR3 sequence is CSLRRGDEQYF. The CDR3 DNA sequence: TGCAGCCTTCGCAGGGGGGACGAGCAGTACTTC.

This clone was picked up a small number of times. The chain has TRBV28 and TRBJ2-7, with TRBD1 matching 8 bases. Germline CDR1 MDHEN, CDR2 SYDVKM. The CDR3 contains 14 residues. V lost 5 bases, J lost 1 base, and 4 bases stayed unmatched. CDR3 in amino acids: CASSSYRGSYEQYF. The CDR3, as DNA: TGTGCCAGCAGTAGCTACAGGGGGTCCTACGAGCAGTACTTC.

This clone was seen a few times. The chain employs TRBV2 and TRBJ1-1; possibly TRBD1 for D (5 bases). The CDR3 runs to 14 residues. Germline loops: CDR1 SNHLY, CDR2 FYNNEI. Trimming stripped 3 bases from V and 5 bases from J, with 13 bases between. Here the CDR3 reads CASSDGTGGTEAFF. CDR3 in DNA: TGTGCCAGCAGTGATGGGACCGGAGGGACTGAAGCTTTCTTT.

The CDR3 region is CASSYRTGGPNTEAFF. CDR3 nucleotide sequence: TGCGCCAGCAGTTATCGGACAGGGGGGCCGAACACTGAAGCTTTCTTT. This sequence joins TRBV4-1 and TRBJ1-1; TRBD1 matches 10 bases. After removal of 6 bases from V and 1 base from J, the junction contained 8 bases not matched to a gene. The CDR3 is 16 amino acids. Germline V lookup: CDR1 MGHRA, CDR2 YSYEKL.

The chain joins TRBV28 to TRBJ1-2; perhaps TRBD1 as D (5 bases). This CDR3 is built from 16 residues. V was pared by 4 bases and J by 1 base, with 16 bases between. Per the germline V gene, CDR1 is MDHEN and CDR2 is SYDVKM. This CDR3 is CASSSGGVGDNYGYTF. Here the CDR3 DNA reads TGTGCCAGCAGTTCTGGGGGGGTTGGGGATAACTATGGCTACACCTTC.

V usage is TRBV4-1 and J usage is TRBJ2-7, with a possible D match to TRBD2 (7 bases). The length of the CDR3 is 16 residues. Germline V lookup: CDR1 MGHRA, CDR2 YSYEKL. Trimming removed 4 bases at V and 2 bases at J, with 18 bases between. CDR3 nucleotide sequence: TGCGCCAGCAGCCCCCATCGTGGCGGGGGCCCCTACGAGCAGTACTTC. Amino acid sequence: CASSPHRGGGPYEQYF.

The chain links TRBV4-1 to TRBJ1-5, with 9 nucleotides matching TRBD1. The CDR3 is 18 residues long. The J segment lost 3 bases and the V segment lost 0 bases, leaving 9 bases of the junction unmatched. The germline V gene encodes CDR1 MGHRA and CDR2 YSYEKL. In DNA, the CDR3 is TGCGCCAGCAGCCAAGAGGGGATGGGACAGGGTCCCAATCAGCCCCAGCATTTT. Protein sequence: CASSQEGMGQGPNQPQHF.

This clone was picked up one time. This sequence joins TRBV3-1 (or the pseudogene TRBV3-2) and TRBJ2-1, with 8 bases matching TRBD1. Germline CDR1 reads LGHDT; CDR2 reads YNNKEL (reference sequence). V dropped 5 bases and J dropped 4; count of bases not matched to a gene: 7. CDR3 length: 15 residues. The CDR3 protein is CASSITGGGYNEQFF. The CDR3 nucleotides are TGTGCCAGCAGCATCACAGGGGGTGGGTACAATGAGCAGTTCTTC.

This sequence joins TRBV7-2 and TRBJ2-7; D remains ambiguous. From germline, CDR1 is SGHTA and CDR2 FQGNSA. The CDR3 extends over 13 amino acids. Trimming stripped 6 bases from V and 3 bases from J, with 12 bases between. In DNA form, the CDR3 reads TGTGCCAGCAGACAAGGTTCGGGCTACGAGCAGTACTTC. This sequence encodes CASRQGSGYEQYF.

This clone was counted a few times. This chain connects TRBV20-1 to TRBJ1-5; 7 bases line up with TRBD1. The length of the CDR3 is 13 residues. Germline V gene data show CDR1 as DFQATT and CDR2 as SNEGSKA (reference sequence). V was clipped by 3 bases and J by 5 bases; unmatched bases: 4. In DNA, the CDR3 is TGCAGTGCTAGTTCAGGGGGAGATCAGCCCCAGCATTTT. It yields the protein CSASSGGDQPQHF.

The V gene is TRBV4-2, the J gene TRBJ2-5; TRBD2 aligns across 7 bases. The germline CDR1 and CDR2 sequences are LGHNA and YNFKEQ. This CDR3 contains 16 residues. V shed 5 bases, J shed 4 bases, and the junction held 13 bases outside the gene matches. The CDR3 sequence is CASSYFRGGRGETQYF. The CDR3 DNA is TGTGCCAGCAGCTACTTCCGTGGGGGGAGGGGAGAGACCCAGTACTTC.

The CDR3 loop reads CASSQGRGNEKLFF. DNA for the CDR3: TGCGCCAGCAGCCAGGGTCGGGGAAATGAAAAACTGTTTTTT. This chain links TRBV4-1 with TRBJ1-4; D remains unclear. Trimming pared 3 bases from V and 5 bases from J, leaving 10 bases between. The CDR3 has 14 residues. The germline V gene encodes CDR1 MGHRA and CDR2 YSYEKL.

The rearrangement links TRBV18 to TRBJ1-2; TRBD1 might be the D (5 bases). This CDR3 region has 15 residues. Trimming shortened V by 3 bases and J by 5 bases, and 16 bases separated the two germline ends. From germline, CDR1 is KGHSH and CDR2 LQKENI. The CDR3 nucleotides are TGTGCCAGCTCACCCTTCCGCAGGGCGGGATATGGCTACACCTTC. It encodes CASSPFRRAGYGYTF. The full variable domain, with the rest looked up from reference TRBV18 and TRBJ1-2, is NAGVMQNPRHLVRRRGQEARLRCSPMKGHSHVYWYRQLPEEGLKFMVYLQKENIIDESGMPKERFSAEFPKEGPSILRIQQVVRGDSAAYFCASSPFRRAGYGYTFGSGTRLTVV.

The J gene is TRBJ2-7, the V gene TRBV6-2 or TRBV6-3; tentative D call: TRBD1 (5 bases). V shed 5 bases and J shed 3 bases, with 14 bases lying between them. From germline, CDR1 is MNHEY and CDR2 SVGEGT. This CDR3 spans 14 amino acids. Written as DNA, the CDR3 is TGTGCCAGCAGTACCCAGGGAAATTTCTACGAGCAGTACTTC. Amino acids: CASSTQGNFYEQYF.

The rearrangement links TRBV4-3 to TRBJ1-2; perhaps TRBD1 as D (5 bases). V was cut by 6 bases and J by 1 base, with 15 bases left in between. This CDR3 is 15 amino acids long. CDR1 is LGHNA, CDR2 YSLEER, per germline. CDR3 nucleotide sequence: TGCGCCAGCAGTCAAACCCGACAGAGTAACTATGGCTACACCTTC. Translating it yields CASSQTRQSNYGYTF.

This chain connects TRBV5-4 to TRBJ2-1, with TRBD2 matching over 11 bases. The CDR3 loop spans 16 amino acids. V shed 5 bases and J 1 base; nucleotides not matched to a gene: 5. Looked up from germline, CDR1 is SGHNT and CDR2 is YYREEE (reference sequence). The DNA for the CDR3 is TGTGCCAGCAGTCCTGGGACTAGCGGTTCCTACAATGAGCAGTTCTTC. Translated: CASSPGTSGSYNEQFF.